A selection of T cell receptor beta chains follows, all from one sample in a study of blood T cell repertoires in COVID-19. TCRdb's table, derived via immunoSEQ multiplex PCR, lists solely in-frame clones and lacks some. Of 50,000 or so clones in the sample, over 80% were seen once. The sample taken for sequencing was peripheral blood. These TCRs come from a man in his sixties or seventies with acute or convalescent COVID-19. CDR3s include the opening cysteine and the closing phenylalanine or tryptophan. D genes are given only for firm matches. For some rows the clone size is stated as once, few or many, or as a class when expanded; others skip it.

TRBV19	TRBJ2-6	-	-	TGTGCCAGTAGCTCAGGGTCTGGGGCCAACGTCCTGACTTTC	CASSSGSGANVLTF
TRBV28	TRBJ1-5	-	-	TGTGCCAGCAGTTTTGACGGGGAGCGGTTTTTTTATAGCAATCAGCCCCAGCATTTT	CASSFDGERFFYSNQPQHF
TRBV7-2	TRBJ1-1	-	-	TGTGCCAGCAGCTTAAGGCCAGGGTATAGTCCGAACACTGAAGCTTTCTTT	CASSLRPGYSPNTEAFF
TRBV10-3	TRBJ2-5	TRBD2	-	TGTGCCATCAGTGATGGGACTAGAGAAGAGACCCAGTACTTC	CAISDGTREETQYF
TRBV20-1	TRBJ1-2	-	-	TGCAGTGCTAGTCCAAGAGAGGGCCTGGGCTATGGCTACACCTTC	CSASPREGLGYGYTF
TRBV7-9	TRBJ2-5	-	few	TGTGCCAGCAGCCCCCCCGGGCAAGAGACCCAGTACTTC	CASSPPGQETQYF
TRBV6-5	TRBJ2-1	TRBD1	once	TGTGCCAGCAGGGACAGGGGGCGGCACAATGAGCAGTTCTTC	CASRDRGRHNEQFF
TRBV30	TRBJ1-2	-	-	TGTGCCTGGAGTAGAGGGTTTAACTATGGCTACACCTTC	CAWSRGFNYGYTF
TRBV19	TRBJ2-5	-	-	TGTGCCAGTAGTCCGAGGAGGAGTCAAGAGACCCAGTACTTC	CASSPRRSQETQYF
TRBV30	TRBJ1-2	-	-	TGTGCCTGGAGTGTACATCGGGGTGTCTATGGCTACACCTTC	CAWSVHRGVYGYTF
TRBV5-8	TRBJ1-5	-	once	TGTGCCAGCAGTTACGGGACATTCAATCAGCCCCAGCATTTT	CASSYGTFNQPQHF
TRBV7-2	TRBJ1-1	-	-	TGTGCCAGCAGCTCGTCAGGTAGGCCTGAAGCTTTCTTT	CASSSSGRPEAFF
TRBV25-1	TRBJ1-1	TRBD1	-	TGTGCCAGCAGTGAAGAGAGGACAGGGGGGAACACTGAAGCTTTCTTT	CASSEERTGGNTEAFF
TRBV6-2/TRBV6-3	TRBJ2-5	-	-	TGTGCCAGCAGCTTAGGGGGACCCCCGGCCCAGTACTTC	CASSLGGPPAQYF
TRBV5-1	TRBJ1-3	-	-	TGCGCCAGCCGCGTTGACAGCTCTGGAAACACCATATATTTT	CASRVDSSGNTIYF
TRBV4-2	TRBJ2-2	TRBD2	few	TGTGCCAGCAACCCCTTGGGAGCGGGAGGGCCCGGGGAGCTGTTTTTT	CASNPLGAGGPGELFF
TRBV27	TRBJ2-4	TRBD1	-	TGTGCCAGCAGTTTGGACAGGAACCTAGCCAAAAACATTCAGTACTTC	CASSLDRNLAKNIQYF
TRBV28	TRBJ1-2	-	-	TGTGCCAGCAGTTTGGGGTATCAGGAGGACTATGGCTACACCTTC	CASSLGYQEDYGYTF
TRBV27	TRBJ2-3	TRBD1	-	TGTGCCAGCAGCGACAGGGGGCGCACAGATACGCAGTATTTT	CASSDRGRTDTQYF
TRBV2	TRBJ1-1	-	-	TGTGCCAGCAGTGATGTGGCCAGAACTGAAGCTTTCTTT	CASSDVARTEAFF
TRBV15	TRBJ1-4	-	-	TGTGCCACCAGCAGAGATTACGGGCAACAGGGAGTAGCAACTAATGAAAAACTGTTTTTT	CATSRDYGQQGVATNEKLFF
TRBV27	TRBJ1-2	-	-	TGTGCCAGCAGTTTAACGTCCGCGGGGTATGGCTACACCTTC	CASSLTSAGYGYTF
TRBV27	TRBJ2-7	-	-	TGTGCCAGCAGTTTTCAGGTTAGCGCCCGGACCTACGAGCAGTACTTC	CASSFQVSARTYEQYF
TRBV4-3	TRBJ2-2	-	few	TGCGCCAGCAGCCAACACAGTTCCAACACCGGGGAGCTGTTTTTT	CASSQHSSNTGELFF
TRBV11-2	TRBJ1-5	TRBD1	-	TGTGCCAGCAGCTTAGGGACAGGGGGGAATCAGCCCCAGCATTTT	CASSLGTGGNQPQHF
TRBV28	TRBJ2-1	TRBD2	-	TGTGCCAGCAGTTCGGGACTAGCGGGAGAGCAGTTCTTC	CASSSGLAGEQFF
TRBV2	TRBJ1-5	TRBD1	-	TGTGCCAGCAGTGTTGGACAGGGTATCCAGCCCCAGCATTTT	CASSVGQGIQPQHF
TRBV6-2/TRBV6-3	TRBJ1-5	-	-	TGTGCCAGCAGTTTTTTCGGCGGTGGACAGCCCCAGCATTTT	CASSFFGGGQPQHF
TRBV27	TRBJ2-5	-	few	TGTGCCAGCAGGGATAGTTACAGTGGCATCCAAGAGACCCAGTACTTC	CASRDSYSGIQETQYF
TRBV24-1	TRBJ1-3	TRBD1	-	TGTGCCACCAGTGAATCGGGACAGGGGAACACCATATATTTT	CATSESGQGNTIYF
TRBV24-1	TRBJ2-5	TRBD1	-	TGTGCCACCAGTGATGGGGGACAGCACCAAGAGACCCAGTACTTC	CATSDGGQHQETQYF
TRBV4-1	TRBJ1-6	-	few	TGCGCCAGCAGCCAAGGTTGGGCAAGTGTGAATTCACCCCTCCACTTT	CASSQGWASVNSPLHF
TRBV4-1	TRBJ1-2	-	few	TGCGCCAGCAGCCAAGATCGGGCAGGGTTCGCTGGCTACACCTTC	CASSQDRAGFAGYTF
TRBV10-3	TRBJ2-1	TRBD2	once	TGTGCCATCAGCGCCTCCTTCAGCGGGAGAAAGGGAAATGAGCAGTTCTTC	CAISASFSGRKGNEQFF
TRBV7-8	TRBJ1-2	TRBD1	-	TGTGCCAGCAGCTTAGATCACAGGGGATTTCTAGGCTACACCTTC	CASSLDHRGFLGYTF
TRBV7-8	TRBJ1-6	-	few	TGTGCCAGCAGCTTCCAGGGTAGTTCACCCCTCCACTTT	CASSFQGSSPLHF
TRBV27	TRBJ2-7	TRBD2	-	TGTGCCAGCAGCACAATAGCGGGAGTCTCCTACGAGCAGTACTTC	CASSTIAGVSYEQYF
TRBV6-2/TRBV6-3	TRBJ2-1	TRBD1	-	TGTGCCAGCAGTTACCAGGGGGCGCTGTACAATGAGCAGTTCTTC	CASSYQGALYNEQFF
TRBV7-2	TRBJ2-3	TRBD2	-	TGTGCCAGCAGCTTACAGCGGGGGGAGGATACGCAGTATTTT	CASSLQRGEDTQYF
TRBV7-9	TRBJ2-1	TRBD2	-	TGTGCCAGCAGCCGGGGTAGCGGGAGGGCCTCCGTATTATACAATGAGCAGTTCTTC	CASSRGSGRASVLYNEQFF
TRBV7-7	TRBJ2-2	-	-	TGTGCCAGCAGCTTAGATTCGGGGAACACCGGGGAGCTGTTTTTT	CASSLDSGNTGELFF
TRBV29-1	TRBJ2-1	-	-	TGCAGCGTTCCCGAGCGGAGGTCCTACAATGAGCAGTTCTTC	CSVPERRSYNEQFF